A single sample gave rise to the 29 T cell receptor beta chains below, sequenced in a study of blood T cells in healthy people across ages. Sample-barcoded 5' priming and a J-beta primer mix drove a second PCR of about 6 to 12 cycles. TCRdb re-called the 5' RACE reads through MiXCR, storing one row per CDR3 protein. The table lists around 670,000 distinct CDR3 sequences, 25% to 35% of them singletons. Input material: blood. The source is a woman of 80 years or more in good health.

Turning to this clonotype: One base away lies a much larger clone, so this may be a sequencing read error. The V call is TRBV7-2, the J call TRBJ1-2; 7 bases agree with TRBD1. V lost 5 bases to trimming and J lost 8 bases; unmatched junction nucleotides: 11. Germline V gene sequence: CDR1 SGHTA, CDR2 FQGNSA. The CDR3 runs to 14 residues. CDR3 DNA: TGTGCCAGCAGCCCCCCCAGGGGGACGCGGGGCTACACCTTC. This translates into CASSPPRGTRGYTF.

This clonotype was observed at least ten times. The V gene is TRBV7-9, the J gene TRBJ2-7; no reliable D call. The CDR3 covers 13 residues. Per the germline V gene, CDR1 is SEHNR and CDR2 is FQNEAQ (reference sequence). Trimming took off 5 bases at V and 3 bases at J, with 11 bases between the two ends. The CDR3 DNA reads TGTGCCAGCAGCAAAAATCCAGGCTACGAGCAGTACTTC. Protein: CASSKNPGYEQYF.

The chain recombines TRBV5-1 with TRBJ1-1, with 7 positions matching TRBD1. This CDR3 is built from 14 residues. CDR1 is SGHRS, CDR2 YFSETQ, per germline. The ends lost 4 bases at V and 3 bases at J; junction bases unmatched: 6. CDR3 loop: CASSGKGAHTEAFF. The CDR3 coding sequence is TGCGCCAGCAGCGGGAAGGGGGCTCACACTGAAGCTTTCTTT.

This clonotype was observed a few times. V is TRBV5-1 and J is TRBJ2-3; no definite D call. Trimming removed 4 bases from V and 0 bases from J, with 12 bases in between. Germline V lookup: CDR1 SGHRS, CDR2 YFSETQ. CDR3 size: 15 residues. CDR3 in DNA: TGCGCCAGCAGCCTGACCCTTGTCAGCACAGATACGCAGTATTTT. As protein: CASSLTLVSTDTQYF. The full variable domain, with the rest looked up from reference TRBV5-1 and TRBJ2-3, is KAGVTQTPRYLIKTRGQQVTLSCSPISGHRSVSWYQQTPGQGLQFLFEYFSETQRNKGNFPGRFSGRQFSNSRSEMNVSTLELGDSALYLCASSLTLVSTDTQYFGPGTRLTVL.

This clonotype occurred a few times. The chain is built from TRBV6-6 and TRBJ1-3; D call uncertain. The CDR3 sequence is 14 residues long. The V and J ends lost 2 bases and 4 bases respectively, with 9 bases between them. The V gene's germline CDR1 is MNHNY and CDR2 SVGAGI (reference sequence). The CDR3 spells CASSYGQPGNTIYF. CDR3 sequence (DNA): TGTGCCAGCAGTTACGGGCAGCCAGGAAACACCATATATTTT.

As for this clonotype: This clone may be a read error of a much larger clone one base away. The gene calls are TRBV7-8 and TRBJ2-4; tentatively, D is TRBD1 (6 bases). This CDR3 has 17 residues. V was shortened by 7 bases and J by 13 bases, with 32 bases between the two germline ends. Germline CDR1 SGHVS, CDR2 FQNEAQ. CDR3 in DNA: TGTGCCAGCACCCTAGCTTATCCCCCCACAGGGTGCTGGGAGCAGTACTTC. It codes for CASTLAYPPTGCWEQYF. The variable domain in full, with the rest retrieved from reference TRBV7-8 and TRBJ2-4, is GAGVSQSPRYKVAKRGQDVALRCDPISGHVSLFWYQQALGQGPEFLTYFQNEAQLDKSGLPSDRFFAERPEGSVSTLKIQRTQQEDSAVYLCASTLAYPPTGCWEQYFGAGTRLSVL.

This clonotype was seen ten or more times. This chain uses TRBV20-1 with TRBJ1-6; possibly TRBD1 for D (5 bases). The CDR3 contains 14 residues. From germline, CDR1 is DFQATT and CDR2 SNEGSKA (reference sequence). Trimming removed 6 bases at V and 9 bases at J, with 18 bases between. CDR3 protein: CSAPEGPSGSPLHF. As DNA, the CDR3 is TGCAGTGCCCCCGAGGGACCAAGCGGTTCACCCCTCCACTTT.

In its sample, this clonotype was seen a few times. V usage is TRBV4-2 and J usage is TRBJ1-5, with D perhaps TRBD1 (5 bases). Trimming took 1 base from V and 4 from J, leaving 17 bases between them. The CDR3 totals 17 residues. Germline CDR1 LGHNA, CDR2 YNFKEQ. The CDR3 protein is CASSQAYRGQPNQPQHF. The CDR3 DNA reads as TGTGCCAGCAGCCAAGCCTACCGGGGCCAACCAAATCAGCCCCAGCATTTT.

The CDR3 reads CASSQAMSLQPLHF. For the CDR3, the DNA is TGTGCCAGCAGCCAAGCTATGAGCCTCCAACCCCTCCACTTT. J is TRBJ1-6 and V is TRBV3-1; D gene unclear. Deletions cut 1 base from V and 12 bases from J, with 13 bases between. Germline CDR1 and CDR2: LGHDT and YNNKEL (reference sequence). The CDR3 has 14 residues.

The table lists this clonotype with many counts. The chain combines TRBV20-1 with TRBJ2-1; D unclear. The V gene's germline CDR1 is DFQATT and CDR2 SNEGSKA (reference sequence). The ends were cut back, 0 bases at V and 2 bases at J, with 11 bases in the middle. The CDR3 covers 15 residues. The CDR3 DNA sequence: TGCAGTGCTAGAGATCCTCGAGTTCCCTACAATGAGCAGTTCTTC. Translation gives CSARDPRVPYNEQFF.

This clonotype was found many times. The V gene is TRBV3-1, the J gene TRBJ2-7; a possible D gene is TRBD2 (5 bases). Germline loops: CDR1 LGHDT, CDR2 YNNKEL (reference sequence). V lost 0 bases to trimming and J lost 0 bases, with 12 bases between them. The CDR3 consists of 16 residues. CDR3 sequence: CASSQERTGSSYEQYF. The CDR3 DNA reads TGTGCCAGCAGCCAAGAACGGACGGGGAGCTCCTACGAGCAGTACTTC.

This clonotype was detected ten times or more. The chain recombines TRBV4-3 with TRBJ2-7; 7 nucleotides align to TRBD1. V trimming: 0 bases; J trimming: 4 bases; junction bases outside the gene matches: 15. CDR3 length equals 18 residues. CDR1 is LGHNA and CDR2 is YSLEER in the germline V gene. The CDR3 nucleotides are TGCGCCAGCAGCCAAGATCCCCTCGGGGCAGGGGGTTTATACGAGCAGTACTTC. It codes for CASSQDPLGAGGLYEQYF.

This clonotype occurred a few times. The CDR3 sequence is CSAGESGGFPLVKNIQYF. In DNA form, the CDR3 reads TGCAGTGCCGGGGAAAGCGGGGGTTTTCCCTTAGTCAAAAACATTCAGTACTTC. The rearrangement joins TRBV20-1 to TRBJ2-4; 8 positions match TRBD2. V was pared by 6 bases and J by 3 bases, with 19 bases of the junction left unmatched. The CDR3 is made up of 18 amino acids. Per the germline V gene, CDR1 is DFQATT and CDR2 is SNEGSKA (reference sequence).

The V call is TRBV5-1, the J call TRBJ2-5; no definite D call. This CDR3 is built from 10 residues. V was cut by 4 bases and J by 11 bases, with 9 bases left in between. The germline gives CDR1 SGHRS, CDR2 YFSETQ. The DNA for the CDR3 is TGCGCCAGCAGCCAAGTAGAGCAGTACTTC. This encodes CASSQVEQYF.

As for this clonotype: A clone one base away is much larger, so this may be a read error. The rearrangement joins TRBV12-3 or TRBV12-4 to TRBJ2-3; D is tentatively TRBD1 or TRBD2 (5 bases each). The CDR3 consists of 17 residues. V was shortened by 3 bases and J by 4 bases, with 20 bases between the two germline ends. CDR3 sequence: CASSFPRGLLSADTQYF. The CDR3 DNA reads TGTGCCAGCAGTTTTCCGAGGGGATTGTTGAGTGCAGATACGCAGTATTTT.

There are a few counts of this clonotype. The V call is TRBV29-1, the J call TRBJ2-7; a possible D gene is TRBD2 (5 bases). V was pared by 7 bases and J by 1 base, with 8 bases between. The V gene's germline CDR1 is SQVTM and CDR2 ANQGSEA. The CDR3 runs 11 residues. The CDR3 DNA reads as TGCAGCGCCCTAGCATCCTACGAGCAGTACTTC. Amino acids: CSALASYEQYF.

This clonotype has more than one count but fewer than ten. A clone one base away is much larger, so this may be a read error. The V call is TRBV7-2, the J call TRBJ2-7; D is unresolved. This CDR3 spans 14 amino acids. The V gene lost 5 bases and the J gene lost 3 bases, with 14 bases spanning the gap. Germline V CDR1 and CDR2: SGHTA, FQGNSA. This chain's CDR3 is CASSIETKYYEQYF. CDR3 sequence (DNA): TGTGCCAGCAGCATCGAGACAAAGTACTACGAGCAGTACTTC.

The chain recombines TRBV7-3 with TRBJ2-1; the match to TRBD2 covers 12 bases. After removal of 5 bases from V and 7 bases from J, the junction contained 12 bases not matched to a gene. The CDR3 is 17 amino acids. CDR1 is SGHTA, CDR2 FQGTGA, per germline. CDR3 protein: CASSPLGLAGGRNEQFF. The CDR3 DNA follows: TGTGCCAGCAGCCCCTTAGGGCTAGCGGGAGGGAGGAATGAGCAGTTCTTC.

This clonotype was picked up a small number of times. V gene TRBV19 combines with J gene TRBJ1-1; D remains unclear. The CDR3 covers 18 residues. In germline, CDR1 is LNHDA, CDR2 SQIVND (reference sequence). The V end was cut by 5 bases, the J end by 1 base, with 23 bases between. CDR3 DNA sequence: TGTGCCAGTAGTCTACACTCACTTGGCCGGATGGGGAACACTGAAGCTTTCTTT. It codes for CASSLHSLGRMGNTEAFF.

The sample holds many counts of this clonotype. V gene TRBV5-1 combines with J gene TRBJ2-1, with a weak D call TRBD2 (7 bases). The length of the CDR3 is 16 residues. V was shortened by 6 bases and J by 3 bases, with 19 bases between the two germline ends. Germline-derived CDR1 and CDR2 are SGHRS and YFSETQ. The CDR3 bases are TGCGCCAGCACCCCTCAAGGGGGAGGGGGCTACAATGAGCAGTTCTTC. This gives the protein CASTPQGGGGYNEQFF.

This clonotype showed up many times. The chain uses TRBV27 and TRBJ1-2; D not certain. In germline, CDR1 is MNHEY, CDR2 SMNVEV (reference sequence). Trimming stripped 5 bases from V and 0 bases from J, with 25 bases between. The CDR3 length is 19 residues. CDR3 amino acids: CASSLPTPNNPSSNYGYTF. The CDR3 DNA is TGTGCCAGCAGTCTCCCGACGCCAAACAATCCGAGCTCTAACTATGGCTACACCTTC.

About this clonotype: This clone may be a read error of a much larger clone one base away. The chain couples TRBV30 to TRBJ2-1; D possibly matches TRBD1 or TRBD2 (7 bases each). CDR1 and CDR2 (germline): GTSNPN, SVGIG (reference sequence). This CDR3 region has 14 residues. The V gene lost 3 bases and the J gene lost 10 bases, with 19 bases spanning the gap. The chain's CDR3 is CAWSQGGLSYEQFF. The CDR3 region has the DNA TGTGCCTGGAGCCAGGGGGGGTTATCCTACGAGCAGTTCTTC.

The chain combines TRBV6-5 with TRBJ2-1, with D possibly being TRBD2 (5 bases). CDR3 length: 13 amino acids. Germline V gene sequence: CDR1 MNHEY, CDR2 SVGAGI. The V end was cut by 6 bases, the J end by 9 bases, with 15 bases between. The DNA for the CDR3 is TGTGCCAGCAGAAGAATGACTATTGGTGAGCAGTTCTTC. This encodes CASRRMTIGEQFF.

This clonotype was seen at least ten times. The CDR3: CASSQDPVFNTEAFF. The CDR3 nucleotides read TGTGCCAGCAGCCAAGATCCGGTATTCAACACTGAAGCTTTCTTT. This chain connects TRBV3-1 to TRBJ1-1; unclear D gene. Deletions cut 0 bases from V and 2 bases from J, with 10 bases between. This CDR3 has 15 residues. Germline lookup yields CDR1 LGHDT and CDR2 YNNKEL (reference sequence).

This clonotype has a count of ten or more. The gene calls are TRBV12-3 or TRBV12-4 and TRBJ2-5, with TRBD2 identical over 10 bases. V lost 1 base and J lost 0; bases outside the gene matches: 5. The CDR3 sequence is 17 residues long. The CDR3 DNA reads as TGTGCCAGCAGTTTAGAGTTAGCGGGGGGTTACCAAGAGACCCAGTACTTC. It encodes CASSLELAGGYQETQYF.

This clonotype has more than one count but fewer than ten. The rearrangement joins TRBV24-1 to TRBJ2-1; D not certain. The J call may be in error: the DNA end matches TRBJ2-7 better. From germline, CDR1 is KGHDR and CDR2 SFDVKD. The CDR3 has 13 amino acids. CDR3 amino acids: CATSDTRYNEQYF. The CDR3 DNA is TGTGCCACCAGTGACACCCGTTACAATGAGCAGTACTTC.

Points on this clonotype: One base away lies a much larger clone, so this may be a sequencing read error. V and J are TRBV11-2 and TRBJ2-3; the match to TRBD2 covers 7 bases. This CDR3 comprises 17 residues. Germline V CDR1 and CDR2: SGHAT, FQNNGV. V lost 0 bases and J lost 4; bases outside the gene matches: 10. The CDR3, as DNA: TGTGCCAGCAGCTTAGATCGCAGACTAGCAGCCTCAGATACGCAGTATTTT. As protein: CASSLDRRLAASDTQYF.

This chain connects TRBV20-1 to TRBJ2-4; 9 nucleotides agree with TRBD1. The end of the DNA aligns better with TRBJ2-7, so the J call may be wrong. The germline gives CDR1 DFQATT, CDR2 SNEGSKA (reference sequence). This CDR3 is 13 amino acids long. Here the CDR3 DNA reads TGCAGTGGATGGGGACAGGGAACCTACGAGCAGTACTTC. This translates into CSGWGQGTYEQYF.

The V and J genes are TRBV7-8 and TRBJ2-4; 11 bases fit TRBD1. The J call may be in error: the DNA end matches TRBJ2-7 better. The CDR3 is 20 amino acids. Looked up from germline, CDR1 is SGHVS and CDR2 is FQNEAQ. The CDR3: CASSLVRVYLRDRGNYEQYF. The CDR3, as DNA: TGTGCCAGCAGCTTAGTTCGAGTTTATTTACGGGACAGGGGGAACTACGAGCAGTACTTC.